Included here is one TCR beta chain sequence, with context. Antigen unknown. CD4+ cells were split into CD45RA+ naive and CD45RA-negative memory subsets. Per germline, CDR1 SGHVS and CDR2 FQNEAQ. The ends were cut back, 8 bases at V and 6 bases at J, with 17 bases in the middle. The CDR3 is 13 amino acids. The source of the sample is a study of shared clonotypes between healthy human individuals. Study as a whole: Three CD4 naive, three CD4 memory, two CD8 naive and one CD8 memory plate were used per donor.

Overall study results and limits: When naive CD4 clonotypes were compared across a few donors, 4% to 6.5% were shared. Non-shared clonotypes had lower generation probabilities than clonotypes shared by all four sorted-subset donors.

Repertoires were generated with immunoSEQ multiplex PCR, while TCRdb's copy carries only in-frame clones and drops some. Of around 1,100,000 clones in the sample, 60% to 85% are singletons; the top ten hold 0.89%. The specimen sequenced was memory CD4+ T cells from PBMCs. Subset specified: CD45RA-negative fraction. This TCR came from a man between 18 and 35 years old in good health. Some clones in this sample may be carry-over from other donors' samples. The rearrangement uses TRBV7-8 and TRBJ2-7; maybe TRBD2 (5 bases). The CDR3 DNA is TGTGCCAGCGGGAAGAGGGAAGTCGGCGAGCAGTACTTC. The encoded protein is CASGKREVGEQYF.